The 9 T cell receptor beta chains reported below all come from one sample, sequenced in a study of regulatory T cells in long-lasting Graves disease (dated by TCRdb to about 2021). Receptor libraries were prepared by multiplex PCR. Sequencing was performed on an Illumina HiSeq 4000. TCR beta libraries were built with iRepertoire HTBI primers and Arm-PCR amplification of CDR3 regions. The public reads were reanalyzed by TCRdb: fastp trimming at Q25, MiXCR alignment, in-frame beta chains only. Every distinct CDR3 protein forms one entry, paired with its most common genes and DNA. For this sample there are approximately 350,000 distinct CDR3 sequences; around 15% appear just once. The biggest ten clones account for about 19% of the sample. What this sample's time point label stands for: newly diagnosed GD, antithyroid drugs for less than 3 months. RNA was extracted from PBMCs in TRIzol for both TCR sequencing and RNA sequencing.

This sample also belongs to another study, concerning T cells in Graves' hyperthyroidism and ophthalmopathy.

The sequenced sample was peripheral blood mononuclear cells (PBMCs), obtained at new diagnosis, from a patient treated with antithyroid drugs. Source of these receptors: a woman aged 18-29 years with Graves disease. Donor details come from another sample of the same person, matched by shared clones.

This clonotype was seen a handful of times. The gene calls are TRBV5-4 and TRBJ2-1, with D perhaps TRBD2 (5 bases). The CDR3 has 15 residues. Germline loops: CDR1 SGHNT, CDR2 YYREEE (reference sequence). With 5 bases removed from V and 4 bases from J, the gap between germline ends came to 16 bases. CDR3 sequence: CASSDGIPPYNEQFF. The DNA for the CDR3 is TGTGCCAGCAGTGACGGGATCCCACCTTACAATGAGCAGTTCTTC.

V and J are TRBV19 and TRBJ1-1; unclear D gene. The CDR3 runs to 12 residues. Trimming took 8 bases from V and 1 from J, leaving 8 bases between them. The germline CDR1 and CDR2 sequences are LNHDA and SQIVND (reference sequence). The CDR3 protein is CASSVWNTEAFF. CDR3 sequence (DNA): TGTGCCAGTTCTGTGTGGAACACTGAAGCTTTCTTT.

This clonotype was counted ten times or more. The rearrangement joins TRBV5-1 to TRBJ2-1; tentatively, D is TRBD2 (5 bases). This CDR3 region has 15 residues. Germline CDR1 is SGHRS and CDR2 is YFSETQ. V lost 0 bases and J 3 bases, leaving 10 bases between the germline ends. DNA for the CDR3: TGCGCCAGCAGCTTGGAAGGAGGTCACTACAATGAGCAGTTCTTC. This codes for CASSLEGGHYNEQFF.

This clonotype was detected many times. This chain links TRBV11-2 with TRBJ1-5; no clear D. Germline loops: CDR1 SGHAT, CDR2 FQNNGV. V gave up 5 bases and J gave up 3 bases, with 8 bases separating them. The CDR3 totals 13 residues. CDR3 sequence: CASSTYDNQPQHF. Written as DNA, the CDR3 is TGTGCCAGCAGCACTTATGACAATCAGCCCCAGCATTTT. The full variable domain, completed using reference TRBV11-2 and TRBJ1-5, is EAGVAQSPRYKIIEKRQSVAFWCNPISGHATLYWYQQILGQGPKLLIQFQNNGVVDDSQLPKDRFSAERLKGVDSTLKIQPAKLEDSAVYLCASSTYDNQPQHFGDGTRLSIL.

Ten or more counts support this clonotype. CDR3 sequence (DNA): TGTGCCAGCAGTCACCCCCGCCGTCAGGTCTTTTCCCTCTACGAGCAGTACTTC. Amino acids: CASSHPRRQVFSLYEQYF. J is TRBJ2-7 and V is TRBV28; unclear D gene. Trimming stripped 5 bases from V and 3 bases from J, with 26 bases between. Germline V lookup: CDR1 MDHEN, CDR2 SYDVKM. CDR3 length: 18 residues. Based on the CDR3 plus reference TRBV28 and TRBJ2-7, the full variable domain is DVKVTQSSRYLVKRTGEKVFLECVQDMDHENMFWYRQDPGLGLRLIYFSYDVKMKEKGDIPEGYSVSREKKERFSLILESASTNQTSMYLCASSHPRRQVFSLYEQYFGPGTRLTVT.

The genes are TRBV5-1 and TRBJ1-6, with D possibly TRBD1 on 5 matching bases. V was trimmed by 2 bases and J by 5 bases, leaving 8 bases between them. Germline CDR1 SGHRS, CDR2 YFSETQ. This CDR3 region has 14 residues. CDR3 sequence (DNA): TGCGCCAGCAGCTTACAGGCCGATAATTCACCCCTCCACTTT. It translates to CASSLQADNSPLHF.

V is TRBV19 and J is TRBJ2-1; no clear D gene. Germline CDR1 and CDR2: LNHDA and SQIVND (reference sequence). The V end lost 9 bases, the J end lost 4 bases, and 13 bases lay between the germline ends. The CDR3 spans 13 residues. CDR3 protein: CASHTAPYNEQFF. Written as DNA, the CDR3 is TGTGCCAGCCACACTGCCCCTTACAATGAGCAGTTCTTC.

The chain's CDR3 is CASPGTGLGNTIYF. DNA of the CDR3: TGTGCCAGCCCCGGGACAGGGCTCGGAAACACCATATATTTT. The rearrangement links TRBV7-3 to TRBJ1-3, with 9 bases lining up with TRBD1. CDR3 size: 14 residues. Germline CDR1 is SGHTA and CDR2 is FQGTGA. V trimming: 8 bases; J trimming: 4 bases; junction bases outside the gene matches: 6.

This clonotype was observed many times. The CDR3 loop is CASRGLAGKQYF. In nucleotides, the CDR3 is TGTGCCAGCAGGGGACTAGCGGGAAAGCAGTACTTC. The chain is built from TRBV7-9 and TRBJ2-7; 13 nucleotides align to TRBD2. The CDR3 has 12 residues. With V trimmed by 6 bases and J by 8 bases, 1 base remained unmatched. The germline V gene has CDR1 SEHNR and CDR2 FQNEAQ (reference sequence).